This T cell receptor (beta chain) derives from a study of blood T cell repertoires in COVID-19. Turning to the study itself: There were acute and convalescent COVID-19 samples, and they came from the United States, Italy and Spain. T cells, B-cell-depleted T cells, or PBMCs provided the cDNA or gDNA that served as material.

Per the authors' pipeline: Estimated nucleated cell counts came from reference gene primer amplification. TCRdb's copy holds only in-frame clones and misses some; the assay was immunoSEQ multiplex PCR. V, J and clone size were drawn from that table, and D and trimming were deduced from the DNA. The sample lists 70,000 to 85,000 clones; approximately 82% were seen once. V was cut by 3 bases and J by 6 bases, with 15 bases left in between. CDR1 is SGDLS and CDR2 is YYNGEE in the germline V gene. The CDR3 consists of 15 residues. Source material: peripheral blood. The chain links TRBV9 to TRBJ2-2, with D tentatively TRBD1 (6 bases). This sequence was found in a man in his sixties with acute or convalescent COVID-19. The DNA for the CDR3 is TGTGCCAGCAGCGCGCAGGGGCTCGCCCCCGGGGAGCTGTTTTTT. This encodes CASSAQGLAPGELFF.